Listed here are 14 T cell receptor beta chains from one sample, sequenced in a study of blood T cell repertoires in COVID-19. Produced via immunoSEQ multiplex PCR; TCRdb's table is partial and in-frame only. The sample contains about 190,000 clones, approximately 84% of which appear only once. Sequences were obtained from PBMCs or T cells enriched from blood (not recorded which). Receptors originate from a woman aged 25 to 45 who had recovered from COVID-19.

The J gene is TRBJ2-7, the V gene TRBV12-5; weak D call: TRBD1 (5 bases). Germline lookup yields CDR1 LGHNT and CDR2 FRNRAP. The CDR3 is made up of 12 amino acids. V lost 3 bases to trimming and J lost 3 bases, with 6 bases between them. The CDR3, as DNA: TGTGCTAGTGGTTTAGACAGCTACGAGCAGTACTTC. It is translated as CASGLDSYEQYF.

CDR3 nucleotide sequence: TGTGCCAGCAGCTCCTTAAAGGGGCTGTACTACAATGAGCAGTTCTTC. This encodes CASSSLKGLYYNEQFF. The gene calls are TRBV7-9 and TRBJ2-1, with D tentatively TRBD1 (5 bases). This CDR3 region has 16 residues. Trimming cost V 4 bases and J 3 bases, with 16 bases left between them. CDR1 and CDR2 from the germline V gene are SEHNR and FQNEAQ (reference sequence). The full variable domain, rest sourced from reference TRBV7-9 and TRBJ2-1, is DTGVSQNPRHKITKRGQNVTFRCDPISEHNRLYWYRQTLGQGPEFLTYFQNEAQLEKSRLLSDRFSAERPKGSFSTLEIQRTEQGDSAMYLCASSSLKGLYYNEQFFGPGTRLTVL.

This clone was counted once. The chain links TRBV6-1 to TRBJ1-2; weak D call: TRBD1 (6 bases). V was pared by 0 bases and J by 4 bases, with 9 bases between. This CDR3 has 14 residues. Per germline, CDR1 MNHNS and CDR2 SASEGT. The CDR3 region has the DNA TGTGCCAGCAGTGAAGCAGGACAGCTCTATGGCTACACCTTC. This codes for CASSEAGQLYGYTF.

In this sample, this clone turned up once. The rearrangement joins TRBV30 to TRBJ2-5, with 8 bases that match TRBD1. V shed 2 bases and J 5 bases; nucleotides not matched to a gene: 4. This CDR3 comprises 13 residues. Germline V lookup: CDR1 GTSNPN, CDR2 SVGIG (reference sequence). CDR3 DNA sequence: TGTGCCTGGAGTCCGAGGACAGGGGAGACCCAGTACTTC. Translation gives CAWSPRTGETQYF.

V gene TRBV4-2 combines with J gene TRBJ1-1, with D hard to call. This CDR3 has 15 amino acids. Germline V gene sequence: CDR1 LGHNA, CDR2 YNFKEQ. The V end lost 4 bases, the J end lost 0 bases, and 12 bases lay between the germline ends. CDR3 nucleotide sequence: TGTGCCAGCAGCCGTTCCGGGTCCATGAACACTGAAGCTTTCTTT. It yields the protein CASSRSGSMNTEAFF.

This clone was observed a single time. The chain links TRBV29-1 to TRBJ2-2, with D possibly matching TRBD2 (5 bases). The CDR3 totals 16 residues. V dropped 2 bases and J dropped 1 base, with 14 bases sitting between them. Germline-derived CDR1 and CDR2 are SQVTM and ANQGSEA. Here the CDR3 reads CSVELSGKWNTGELFF. The CDR3 coding sequence is TGCAGCGTTGAACTGTCCGGGAAGTGGAACACCGGGGAGCTGTTTTTT.

The rearrangement uses TRBV4-1 and TRBJ1-2; 7 nucleotides agree with TRBD1. Germline V lookup: CDR1 MGHRA, CDR2 YSYEKL. Losses at the gene ends were 1 base for V and 6 bases for J; bases not matched to a gene: 11. The CDR3 has 16 residues. The CDR3 is CASSQALRQGIDGYTF. For the CDR3, the DNA is TGCGCCAGCAGCCAAGCCCTCCGACAGGGAATCGATGGCTACACCTTC.

The V and J genes are TRBV5-6 and TRBJ1-6; 9 bases match TRBD1. Germline CDR1 reads SGHDT; CDR2 reads YYEEEE. Germline trimming cut 1 base from V and 5 bases from J; bases unmatched to any gene: 4. CDR3 size: 16 residues. The CDR3 region is CASSLLGQGDNSPLHF. CDR3 DNA: TGTGCCAGCAGCTTGTTGGGACAGGGTGATAATTCACCCCTCCACTTT.

This clone came up once. The chain recombines TRBV2 with TRBJ2-5; 9 bases align to TRBD2. J gave up 0 bases and V 11 bases, and 7 bases lay outside the gene matches. The CDR3 consists of 14 residues. In germline, CDR1 is SNHLY, CDR2 FYNNEI. In nucleotides, the CDR3 is TGTGCCCGGGGCGCGGGAGGGAACCAAGAGACCCAGTACTTC. Translating it yields CARGAGGNQETQYF. Supplemented by reference TRBV2 and TRBJ2-5, the full variable domain reads EPEVTQTPSHQVTQMGQEVILRCVPISNHLYFYWYRQILGQKVEFLVSFYNNEISEKSEIFDDQFSVERPDGSNFTLKIRSTKLEDSAMYFCARGAGGNQETQYFGPGTRLLVL.

The chain joins TRBV7-9 to TRBJ1-2; 7 bases align to TRBD1. The CDR3 covers 14 residues. Looked up from germline, CDR1 is SEHNR and CDR2 is FQNEAQ (reference sequence). The V and J ends lost 0 bases and 7 bases, in that order; junction bases with no gene match: 5. In DNA, the CDR3 is TGTGCCAGCAGCTTAGCCCCAGGGGGGACTGGCTACACCTTC. The encoded protein is CASSLAPGGTGYTF.

This rearrangement joins TRBV6-4 to TRBJ2-6, with TRBD1 matching over 7 bases. With 8 bases clipped from V and 0 bases from J, the junction kept 10 bases outside the gene matches. Germline V gene lookup returns CDR1 MRHNA and CDR2 SNTAGT. CDR3 length equals 17 residues. In nucleotides, the CDR3 is TGTGCCAGCTCTGAGGGGGACAGTGGCTCTGGGGCCAACGTCCTGACTTTC. Translated: CASSEGDSGSGANVLTF.

The chain uses TRBV2 and TRBJ2-1; TRBD1 aligns across 9 bases. V was clipped by 6 bases and J by 15 bases; unmatched bases: 18. The CDR3 loop spans 15 amino acids. Germline V gene lookup returns CDR1 SNHLY and CDR2 FYNNEI. The CDR3 region is CASSDRDRVSVSGFF. CDR3 nucleotides: TGTGCCAGCAGCGACCGGGACAGGGTGTCCGTTTCGGGGTTCTTC. The entire variable domain, with the rest obtained from reference TRBV2 and TRBJ2-1, is as follows: EPEVTQTPSHQVTQMGQEVILRCVPISNHLYFYWYRQILGQKVEFLVSFYNNEISEKSEIFDDQFSVERPDGSNFTLKIRSTKLEDSAMYFCASSDRDRVSVSGFFGPGTRLTVL.

This rearrangement joins TRBV7-3 to TRBJ1-5, with no clear D. The CDR3 consists of 15 residues. Per the germline V gene, CDR1 is SGHTA and CDR2 is FQGTGA. V lost 6 bases to trimming and J lost 0 bases, with 12 bases between them. This CDR3 is CASSLRGISNQPQHF. The CDR3 region has the DNA TGTGCCAGCAGTCTTCGGGGAATTAGCAATCAGCCCCAGCATTTT.

This clone was seen a few times. The genes are TRBV30 and TRBJ1-6, with unresolved D. CDR3 size: 13 residues. Per the germline V gene, CDR1 is GTSNPN and CDR2 is SVGIG (reference sequence). Trimming cost V 0 bases and J 10 bases, with 10 bases left between them. CDR3 sequence reads: CAWSVRRESPLHF. The CDR3 DNA sequence: TGTGCCTGGAGTGTACGGAGGGAGTCACCCCTCCACTTT.